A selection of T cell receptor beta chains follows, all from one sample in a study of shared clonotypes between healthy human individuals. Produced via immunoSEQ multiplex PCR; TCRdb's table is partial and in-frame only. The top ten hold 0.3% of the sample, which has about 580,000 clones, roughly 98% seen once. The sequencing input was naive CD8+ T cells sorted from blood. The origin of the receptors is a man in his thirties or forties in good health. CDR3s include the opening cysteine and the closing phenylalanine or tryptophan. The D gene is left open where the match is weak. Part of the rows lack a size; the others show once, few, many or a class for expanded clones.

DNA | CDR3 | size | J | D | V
TGTGCCACCAGCATTTCAGGGTACACCGGGGAGCTGTTTTTT | CATSISGYTGELFF | once | TRBJ2-2 | NA | TRBV15
TGTGCCAGCAGCGTTGGACTCTCCGCTGAAGCTTTCTTT | CASSVGLSAEAFF | NA | TRBJ1-1 | NA | TRBV9
TGTGCCAGCAGCCCGCCCCTTCCGGGGACAGGGGTTGCAGATACGCAGTATTTT | CASSPPLPGTGVADTQYF | NA | TRBJ2-3 | TRBD1 | TRBV7-9
TGTGCCATCAGGCCGGGACAGGGCTACGAGCAGTACTTC | CAIRPGQGYEQYF | NA | TRBJ2-7 | TRBD1 | TRBV10-3
TGCGCCAGCAGCCCAAACGGGAAAAGCACAGATACGCAGTATTTT | CASSPNGKSTDTQYF | NA | TRBJ2-3 | NA | TRBV5-1
TGCAGCGTTTTGGGAAGTCGGACTGAAGCTTTCTTT | CSVLGSRTEAFF | NA | TRBJ1-1 | NA | TRBV29-1
TGCGCCAGCAGCCAAGATCGGCGCGGGAGCCACTACGAGCAGTACTTC | CASSQDRRGSHYEQYF | NA | TRBJ2-7 | TRBD2 | TRBV4-3
TGTGCCATCAGTGAGACCCTGGCGGAGACAATCATAACGTCTGGCTACACCTTC | CAISETLAETIITSGYTF | NA | TRBJ1-2 | NA | TRBV10-3
TGCAGCGTCCGGGGGGGTGAGCAGTTCTTC | CSVRGGEQFF | NA | TRBJ2-1 | TRBD2 | TRBV29-1
TGTGCCAGCAGTCCGGGGTTCTATTATGGCTACACCTTC | CASSPGFYYGYTF | NA | TRBJ1-2 | NA | TRBV27
TGTGCCAGCAGTTTGGGTAGGGCTGGGGCCAACGTCCTGACTTTC | CASSLGRAGANVLTF | once | TRBJ2-6 | NA | TRBV27
TGTGCCAGCAGCTTAGTGACATCCGAGCAGTTCTTC | CASSLVTSEQFF | NA | TRBJ2-1 | NA | TRBV7-9
TGTGCCAGCAGCTCAGTAGCGGGAGCTTTGGGCAATGAGCAGTTCTTC | CASSSVAGALGNEQFF | NA | TRBJ2-1 | TRBD2 | TRBV7-2
TGTGCCAGCAGCTTGGGACAGGGGTCGTCCTACGAGCAGTACTTC | CASSLGQGSSYEQYF | NA | TRBJ2-7 | TRBD1 | TRBV7-6
TGTGCCAGCAGCCACCCTAGCGGAGGGACCTACGAGCAGTACTTC | CASSHPSGGTYEQYF | NA | TRBJ2-7 | TRBD2 | TRBV7-9
TGTGCCAGCAGCTCAAGCTCCTACGAGCAGTACTTC | CASSSSSYEQYF | few | TRBJ2-7 | NA | TRBV7-2
TGTGCCAGCAGTCCTCCCGGGAATCAGCCCCAGCATTTT | CASSPPGNQPQHF | NA | TRBJ1-5 | NA | TRBV6-5
TGTGCCAGCAGCCCCCGGGCGACAGGTTCTGGCTACGAGCAGTACTTC | CASSPRATGSGYEQYF | NA | TRBJ2-7 | NA | TRBV14
TGTGCCAGCAGTGAGACTAGCGGATACGACAATGAGCAGTTCTTC | CASSETSGYDNEQFF | NA | TRBJ2-1 | TRBD2 | TRBV25-1
TGTGCCAGCAGCGAGGACCGGGACCCCAAAGCTTTCTTT | CASSEDRDPKAFF | NA | TRBJ1-1 | NA | TRBV5-4
TGTGCCAGCAGCTTTCGGACAGGGAATCAGCCCCAGCATTTT | CASSFRTGNQPQHF | NA | TRBJ1-5 | TRBD1 | TRBV7-8
TGTGCCAGCAGTCGCTTTGACGGGAGGACGTACTACGAGCAGTACTTC | CASSRFDGRTYYEQYF | NA | TRBJ2-7 | TRBD2 | TRBV27
TGTGCCAGCAGCTTCTCGGATAGCTCCTACAATGAGCAGTTCTTC | CASSFSDSSYNEQFF | NA | TRBJ2-1 | NA | TRBV7-9
TGTGCCAGCAGCCAAGGAGCAGGAGATCTAGCGGGATGGGCCTACGAGCAGTACTTC | CASSQGAGDLAGWAYEQYF | NA | TRBJ2-7 | TRBD2 | TRBV7-8
TGTGCCAGCAGCTCTCGCAATGAGCAGTTCTTC | CASSSRNEQFF | NA | TRBJ2-1 | NA | TRBV7-9
TGCAGCGTTTTTGAAGGGCCCAGCACAGATACGCAGTATTTT | CSVFEGPSTDTQYF | NA | TRBJ2-3 | NA | TRBV29-1
TGTGCCAGCAGCTTACCTCGGGGATTTAAGACTGAAGCTTTCTTT | CASSLPRGFKTEAFF | NA | TRBJ1-1 | NA | TRBV7-9
TGTGCCAGCAGCTTCCCCTCTAGCGGGGCGAACACCGGGGAGCTGTTTTTT | CASSFPSSGANTGELFF | NA | TRBJ2-2 | TRBD2 | TRBV7-8
TGTGCCAGCAGCGCAACCGGGACAGGGTACGAGCAGTACTTC | CASSATGTGYEQYF | NA | TRBJ2-7 | TRBD1 | TRBV11-3
TGTGCCAGCAGTTTATCGGCGGGAGAGGTTTCCTACAATGAGCAGTTCTTC | CASSLSAGEVSYNEQFF | NA | TRBJ2-1 | TRBD2 | TRBV27
TGCAGCGTTGACTTGACGGATTCCTACGAGCAGTACTTC | CSVDLTDSYEQYF | NA | TRBJ2-7 | NA | TRBV29-1
TGTGCCAGACTAGGCAGTAGTAACTATGGCTACACCTTC | CARLGSSNYGYTF | NA | TRBJ1-2 | NA | TRBV2
TGTGCCAGCAGCTTAATGGGCAGCGGCTACACCTTC | CASSLMGSGYTF | NA | TRBJ1-2 | NA | TRBV11-2
TGTGCCAGCAGCTTAGAGAAGCGCATTGGGACTAGCTCATCCTACGAGCAGTACTTC | CASSLEKRIGTSSSYEQYF | once | TRBJ2-7 | TRBD2 | TRBV7-8
TGCGCCAGCAGCAAAGGACTGGCCTACGAGCAGTACTTC | CASSKGLAYEQYF | NA | TRBJ2-7 | NA | TRBV5-1
TGTGCCAGCAGCACTGGACTAGCGGGAGCCTACGAGCAGTACTTC | CASSTGLAGAYEQYF | NA | TRBJ2-7 | TRBD2 | TRBV7-6
TGTGCCAGCAGCGTAGACTCCGGTTTTGGGAGCGGGAGTATAGATACGCAGTATTTT | CASSVDSGFGSGSIDTQYF | NA | TRBJ2-3 | TRBD2 | TRBV9
TGTGCCAGTAGTATAGATTTGGGACACTCCGAGCAGTACTTC | CASSIDLGHSEQYF | NA | TRBJ2-7 | NA | TRBV19
TGTGCCAGCAGCTTAGGTGGTTGGGCCGATGAGCAGTTCTTC | CASSLGGWADEQFF | NA | TRBJ2-1 | NA | TRBV7-3